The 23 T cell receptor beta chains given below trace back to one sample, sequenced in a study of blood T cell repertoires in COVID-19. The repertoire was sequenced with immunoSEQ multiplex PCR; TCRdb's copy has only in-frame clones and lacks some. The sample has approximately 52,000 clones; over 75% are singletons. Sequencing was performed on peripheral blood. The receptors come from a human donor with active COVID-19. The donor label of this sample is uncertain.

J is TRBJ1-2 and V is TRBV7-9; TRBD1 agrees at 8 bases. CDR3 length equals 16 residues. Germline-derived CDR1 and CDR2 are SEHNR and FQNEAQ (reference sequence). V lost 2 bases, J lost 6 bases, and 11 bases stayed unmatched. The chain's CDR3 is CASSLLSPGQGDGYTF. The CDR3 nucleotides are TGTGCCAGCAGCTTACTTTCTCCTGGACAGGGTGATGGCTACACCTTC.

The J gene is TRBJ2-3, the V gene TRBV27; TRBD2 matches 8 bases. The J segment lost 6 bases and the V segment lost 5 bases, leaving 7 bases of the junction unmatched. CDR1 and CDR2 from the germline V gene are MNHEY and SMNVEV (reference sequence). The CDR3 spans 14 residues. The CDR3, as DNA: TGTGCCAGCAGTCACGGGAGGGCATTCGATACGCAGTATTTT. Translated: CASSHGRAFDTQYF.

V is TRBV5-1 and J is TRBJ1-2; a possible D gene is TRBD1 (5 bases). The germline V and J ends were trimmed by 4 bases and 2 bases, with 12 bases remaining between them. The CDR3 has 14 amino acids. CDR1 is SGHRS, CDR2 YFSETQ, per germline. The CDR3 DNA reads TGCGCCAGCAGCATCTGGGCAGGGAACTATGGCTACACCTTC. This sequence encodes CASSIWAGNYGYTF.

This CDR3 is CASSHALFAPGQANTEAFF. The DNA for the CDR3 is TGCGCCAGCAGCCACGCACTTTTTGCTCCGGGACAGGCAAACACTGAAGCTTTCTTT. This sequence joins TRBV4-1 and TRBJ1-1; 8 nucleotides match TRBD1. Trimming removed 3 bases from V and 2 bases from J; junction bases left unmatched: 17. Germline CDR1 reads MGHRA; CDR2 reads YSYEKL. The CDR3 totals 19 residues.

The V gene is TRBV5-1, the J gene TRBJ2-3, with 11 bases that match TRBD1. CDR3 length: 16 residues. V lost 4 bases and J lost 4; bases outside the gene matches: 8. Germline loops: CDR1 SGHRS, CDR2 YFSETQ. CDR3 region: CASSQGTGGGADTQYF. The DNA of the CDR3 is TGCGCCAGCAGCCAAGGGACAGGGGGTGGGGCAGATACGCAGTATTTT. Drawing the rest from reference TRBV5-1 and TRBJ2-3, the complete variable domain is KAGVTQTPRYLIKTRGQQVTLSCSPISGHRSVSWYQQTPGQGLQFLFEYFSETQRNKGNFPGRFSGRQFSNSRSEMNVSTLELGDSALYLCASSQGTGGGADTQYFGPGTRLTVL.

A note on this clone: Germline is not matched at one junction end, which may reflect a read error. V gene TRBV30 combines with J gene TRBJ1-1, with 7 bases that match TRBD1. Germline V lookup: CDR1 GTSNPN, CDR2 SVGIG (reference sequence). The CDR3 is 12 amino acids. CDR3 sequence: CAWLQGNAEAFF. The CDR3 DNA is TGTGCCTGGTTACAGGGGAACGCTGAAGCTTTCTTT.

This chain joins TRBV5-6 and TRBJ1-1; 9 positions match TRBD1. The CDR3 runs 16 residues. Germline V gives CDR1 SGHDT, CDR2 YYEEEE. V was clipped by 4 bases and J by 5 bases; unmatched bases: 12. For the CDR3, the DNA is TGTGCCAGCAGCCTTGAATTGGGGACAGGGAGGACTGAAGCTTTCTTT. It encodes CASSLELGTGRTEAFF.

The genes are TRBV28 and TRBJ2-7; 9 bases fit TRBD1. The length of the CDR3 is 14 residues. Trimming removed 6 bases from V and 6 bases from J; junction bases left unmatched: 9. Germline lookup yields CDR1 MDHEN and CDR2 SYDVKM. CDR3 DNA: TGTGCCAGCAGGCTGACAGGGGGGTCGGGCGAGCAGTACTTC. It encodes CASRLTGGSGEQYF.

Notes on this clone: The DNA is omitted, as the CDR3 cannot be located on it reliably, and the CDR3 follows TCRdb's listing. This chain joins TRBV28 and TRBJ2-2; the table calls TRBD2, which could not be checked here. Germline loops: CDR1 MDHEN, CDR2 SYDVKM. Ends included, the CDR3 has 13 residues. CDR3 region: CASSSSNTGELFF.

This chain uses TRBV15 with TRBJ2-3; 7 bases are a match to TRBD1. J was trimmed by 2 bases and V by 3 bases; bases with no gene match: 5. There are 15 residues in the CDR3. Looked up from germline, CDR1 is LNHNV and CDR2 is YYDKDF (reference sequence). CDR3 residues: CATSSRTGLTDTQYF. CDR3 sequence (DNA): TGTGCCACCAGCAGCCGGACAGGACTCACAGATACGCAGTATTTT.

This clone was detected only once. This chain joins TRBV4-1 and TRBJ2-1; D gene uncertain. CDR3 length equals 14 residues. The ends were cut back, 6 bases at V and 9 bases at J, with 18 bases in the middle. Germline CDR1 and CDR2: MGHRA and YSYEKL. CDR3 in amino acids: CASSSGLPPGEQFF. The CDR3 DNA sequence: TGCGCCAGCAGTAGTGGCCTCCCACCGGGTGAGCAGTTCTTC.

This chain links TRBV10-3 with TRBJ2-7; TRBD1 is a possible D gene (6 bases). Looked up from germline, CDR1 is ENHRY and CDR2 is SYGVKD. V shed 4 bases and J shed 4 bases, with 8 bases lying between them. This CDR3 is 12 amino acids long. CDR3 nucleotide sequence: TGTGCCATCAGTGGGGGGCAGTACGAGCAGTACGTC. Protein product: CAISGGQYEQYV.

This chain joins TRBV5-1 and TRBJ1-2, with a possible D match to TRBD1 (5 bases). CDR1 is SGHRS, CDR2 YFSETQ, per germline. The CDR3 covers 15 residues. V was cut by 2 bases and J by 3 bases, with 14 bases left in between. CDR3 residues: CASSFSQGGDYGYTF. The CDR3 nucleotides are TGCGCCAGCAGCTTTAGCCAGGGAGGAGACTATGGCTACACCTTC.

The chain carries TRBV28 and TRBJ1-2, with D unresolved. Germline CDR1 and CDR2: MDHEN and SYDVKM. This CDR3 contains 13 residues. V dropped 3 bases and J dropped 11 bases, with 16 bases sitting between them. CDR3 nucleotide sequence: TGTGCCAGCAGTTTTCCCCAAAGAGGGTCTTACACCTTC. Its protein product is CASSFPQRGSYTF.

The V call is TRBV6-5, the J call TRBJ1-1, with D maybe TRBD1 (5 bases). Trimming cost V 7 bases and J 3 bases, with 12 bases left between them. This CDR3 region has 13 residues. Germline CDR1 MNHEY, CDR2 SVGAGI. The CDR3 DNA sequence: TGTGCCAGCACCTTAGACAGCTACACTGAAGCTTTCTTT. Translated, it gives CASTLDSYTEAFF.

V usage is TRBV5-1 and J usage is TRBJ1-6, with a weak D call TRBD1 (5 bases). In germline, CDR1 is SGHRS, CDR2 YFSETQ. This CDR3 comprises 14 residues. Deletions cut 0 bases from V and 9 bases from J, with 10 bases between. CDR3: CASSLGQISSPLHF. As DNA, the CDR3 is TGCGCCAGCAGCTTGGGACAGATAAGTTCACCCCTCCACTTT.

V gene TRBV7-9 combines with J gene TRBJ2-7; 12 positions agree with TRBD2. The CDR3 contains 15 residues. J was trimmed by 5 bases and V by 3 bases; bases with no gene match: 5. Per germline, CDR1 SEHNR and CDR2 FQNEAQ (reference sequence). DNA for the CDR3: TGTGCCAGCAGCTTTCTAGCGGGAGGGGCGGACGAGCAGTACTTC. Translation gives CASSFLAGGADEQYF. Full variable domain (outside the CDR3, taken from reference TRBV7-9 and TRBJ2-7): DTGVSQNPRHKITKRGQNVTFRCDPISEHNRLYWYRQTLGQGPEFLTYFQNEAQLEKSRLLSDRFSAERPKGSFSTLEIQRTEQGDSAMYLCASSFLAGGADEQYFGPGTRLTVT.

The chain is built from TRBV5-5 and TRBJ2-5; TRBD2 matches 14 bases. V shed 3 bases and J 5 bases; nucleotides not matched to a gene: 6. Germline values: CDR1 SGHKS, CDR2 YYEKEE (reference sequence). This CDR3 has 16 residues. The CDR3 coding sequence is TGTGCCAGCAGCTGGGGACTAGCGGGAGCCTTGGAGACCCAGTACTTC. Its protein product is CASSWGLAGALETQYF.

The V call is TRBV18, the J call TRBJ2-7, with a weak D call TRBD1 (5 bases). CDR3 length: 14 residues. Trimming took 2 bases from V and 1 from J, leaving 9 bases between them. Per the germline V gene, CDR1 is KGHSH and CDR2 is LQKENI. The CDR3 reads CASSPSPGSYEQYF. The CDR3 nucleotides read TGTGCCAGCTCACCATCCCCAGGGTCCTACGAGCAGTACTTC.

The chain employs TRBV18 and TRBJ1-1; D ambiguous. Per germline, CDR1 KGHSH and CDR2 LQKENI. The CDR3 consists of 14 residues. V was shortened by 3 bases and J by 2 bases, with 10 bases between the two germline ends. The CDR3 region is CASSPQTDNTEAFF. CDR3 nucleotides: TGTGCCAGCTCACCGCAAACAGACAACACTGAAGCTTTCTTT.

The CDR3 DNA is TGTGCCAGCAGCTTAGTTGACTTGAGCTCCTACAATGAGCAGTTCTTC. Protein product: CASSLVDLSSYNEQFF. The rearrangement uses TRBV7-9 and TRBJ2-1; D is uncertain. The ends were cut back, 1 base at V and 0 bases at J, with 10 bases in the middle. CDR1 is SEHNR and CDR2 is FQNEAQ in the germline V gene (reference sequence). The CDR3 covers 16 residues.

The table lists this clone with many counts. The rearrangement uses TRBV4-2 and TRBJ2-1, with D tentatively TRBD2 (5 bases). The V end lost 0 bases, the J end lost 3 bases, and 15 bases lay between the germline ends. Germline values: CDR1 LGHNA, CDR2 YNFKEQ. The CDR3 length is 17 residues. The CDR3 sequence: CASSQDEGGASYNEQFF. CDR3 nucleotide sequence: TGTGCCAGCAGCCAAGATGAGGGCGGAGCTAGCTACAATGAGCAGTTCTTC.

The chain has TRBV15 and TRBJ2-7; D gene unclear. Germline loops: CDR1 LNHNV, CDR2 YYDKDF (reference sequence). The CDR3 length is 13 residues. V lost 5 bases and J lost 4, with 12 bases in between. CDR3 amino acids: CATSGPPSYEQYF. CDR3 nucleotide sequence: TGTGCCACCAGCGGCCCCCCGTCTTACGAGCAGTACTTC. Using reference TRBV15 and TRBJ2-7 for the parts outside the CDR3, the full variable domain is DAMVIQNPRYQVTQFGKPVTLSCSQTLNHNVMYWYQQKSSQAPKLLFHYYDKDFNNEADTPDNFQSRRPNTSFCFLDIRSPGLGDTAMYLCATSGPPSYEQYFGPGTRLTVT.